Here is one T cell receptor (beta chain) with its context. The data were obtained in a study of CD8 T cells in ankylosing spondylitis. MiXCR, run by TCRdb on the 5' RACE reads, gives a single entry per CDR3 protein. This sample yields 350,000 or so distinct CDR3 sequences, of which approximately 14% are seen a single time; about 1% belongs to the top ten. CDR3 length: 13 amino acids. V lost 4 bases and J lost 6, with 12 bases in between. Germline CDR1 is SGHVS and CDR2 is FQNEAQ. The receptor was derived from a male donor with ankylosing spondylitis or in good health (not recorded which). Specimen: blood, either unsorted or a sorted T cell fraction (not recorded which). The chain combines TRBV7-8 with TRBJ1-2; no firm D call. The CDR3 sequence: CASSWARGDGYTF. CDR3 sequence (DNA): TGTGCCAGCAGCTGGGCACGTGGGGATGGCTACACCTTC.